One T cell receptor (beta chain) is described in this entry. This sample is part of a study of shared T cell receptors in the human thymus. Only in-frame clones appear in the TCRdb table, and some are missing; sequencing was by immunoSEQ multiplex PCR. This sample has 500,000 to 750,000 clones, with around 87% found just once. Germline CDR1 and CDR2: SGHDT and YYEEEE. The CDR3 runs 15 residues. V dropped 2 bases and J dropped 5; count of bases not matched to a gene: 10. These data were likewise used in another study, on human thymus T cells. Turning to that study: Immunologically healthy infants in Finland undergoing congenital heart defect surgery were the donors. The source of the thymus tissue was resections taken during corrective heart surgery. Use of V and J genes seemed skewed within the thymic and blood repertoires. Thymic TCR repertoires of unrelated people reportedly overlapped highly.

This clonotype was sampled from a boy under two years old with a congenital heart defect. The sequencing input was thymocytes. The V and J genes are TRBV5-6 and TRBJ2-7, with TRBD1 matching over 7 bases. This CDR3 reads CASSFGPHRGNEQYF. CDR3 bases: TGTGCCAGCAGCTTCGGCCCGCACAGGGGTAACGAGCAGTACTTC.